Shown below are 14 T cell receptor beta chains from a single sample sequenced in a study of cytomegalovirus exposure and HLA in healthy donors. The study ran its PCR with 60 Vbeta and 13 Jbeta primers. Sequenced by immunoSEQ multiplex PCR; TCRdb stores in-frame clones only, minus some. The repertoire includes about 150,000 clones, around 73% of them detected once, and around 5% sits in the top ten. The sequencing sample was made of PBMCs. The receptor set was obtained from a woman aged 18-30 years in good health and CMV-seropositive.

V usage is TRBV4-2 and J usage is TRBJ2-1, with TRBD2 matching 12 bases. CDR3 length equals 15 residues. V dropped 4 bases and J dropped 6; count of bases not matched to a gene: 4. CDR1 LGHNA and CDR2 YNFKEQ come from the germline V gene. The CDR3 loop is CASSRTSGGRNEQFF. The CDR3 DNA reads TGTGCCAGCAGCCGTACTAGCGGGGGGCGCAATGAGCAGTTCTTC.

This clone occurred a few times. This rearrangement joins TRBV5-6 to TRBJ1-5, with D possibly TRBD1 on 5 matching bases. In germline, CDR1 is SGHDT, CDR2 YYEEEE. Deletions cut 6 bases from V and 7 bases from J, with 17 bases between. The CDR3 runs to 14 residues. CDR3: CASTVGPGDQPQHF. The CDR3 DNA reads as TGTGCCAGCACCGTGGGACCGGGGGACCAGCCCCAGCATTTT.

To note about this clone: As the CDR3 is not closed by the conserved phenylalanine or tryptophan, this likely results from a read error. The genes are TRBV7-8 and TRBJ2-3; 11 bases are a match to TRBD1. V trimming: 5 bases; J trimming: 7 bases; junction bases outside the gene matches: 8. Germline CDR1 is SGHVS and CDR2 is FQNEAQ. This CDR3 region has 15 residues. As DNA, the CDR3 is TGTGCCAGCAGCAACCGGGACAGGGGGTTCCATACGCAGTATCTT. Its protein product is CASSNRDRGFHTQYL.

Notes on this clone: This CDR3 is also generated by other DNA sequences in the sample. The rearrangement links TRBV5-1 to TRBJ1-1, with 7 bases lining up with TRBD1. Germline CDR1 reads SGHRS; CDR2 reads YFSETQ. The CDR3 is made up of 16 amino acids. The J segment lost 4 bases and the V segment lost 2 bases, leaving 11 bases of the junction unmatched. CDR3 DNA sequence: TGCGCCAGCAGCTTAGGGTCGACAGGGAGCGGCACTGAAGCTTTCTTT. It is translated as CASSLGSTGSGTEAFF. The variable domain in full, completed from reference TRBV5-1 and TRBJ1-1, reads KAGVTQTPRYLIKTRGQQVTLSCSPISGHRSVSWYQQTPGQGLQFLFEYFSETQRNKGNFPGRFSGRQFSNSRSEMNVSTLELGDSALYLCASSLGSTGSGTEAFFGQGTRLTVV.

This clone came up once. The rearrangement uses TRBV7-2 and TRBJ2-2, with D possibly being TRBD2 (5 bases). The CDR3 runs 14 residues. CDR1 SGHTA and CDR2 FQGNSA come from the germline V gene. The V and J ends lost 5 bases and 4 bases respectively, with 11 bases between them. The CDR3 bases are TGTGCCAGCAGCGCGCGGGCCGCCACCGGGGAGCTGTTTTTT. Amino acid sequence: CASSARAATGELFF.

The chain links TRBV27 to TRBJ2-7; no firm D call. Per the germline V gene, CDR1 is MNHEY and CDR2 is SMNVEV (reference sequence). CDR3 size: 13 residues. V was clipped by 0 bases and J by 6 bases, with 9 bases between them. CDR3 sequence: CASSLSLLGEQYF. As DNA, the CDR3 is TGTGCCAGCAGTTTATCGTTACTCGGCGAGCAGTACTTC.

A few counts support this clone. The J gene is TRBJ1-2, the V gene TRBV4-2; the match to TRBD1 covers 7 bases. Germline CDR1 reads LGHNA; CDR2 reads YNFKEQ. The CDR3 spans 15 residues. J was trimmed by 4 bases and V by 0 bases; bases with no gene match: 5. In DNA form, the CDR3 reads TGTGCCAGCAGCCAAGAGGGACAGAGAGTCTATGGCTACACCTTC. Protein sequence: CASSQEGQRVYGYTF.

This clone has only one observation. The chain recombines TRBV7-3 with TRBJ2-5; TRBD1 might be the D (5 bases). V lost 5 bases to trimming and J lost 2 bases, with 12 bases between them. Germline V lookup: CDR1 SGHTA, CDR2 FQGTGA. The CDR3 consists of 14 residues. CDR3 in amino acids: CASSPTGPQETQYF. DNA for the CDR3: TGTGCCAGCAGCCCTACAGGACCACAAGAGACCCAGTACTTC.

The chain joins TRBV12-5 to TRBJ2-5; D tentatively reads TRBD1 or TRBD2 (5 bases each). The end of the DNA fits TRBJ2-7 better, so the J call may be wrong. Germline V gene data show CDR1 as LGHNT and CDR2 as FRNRAP. This CDR3 region has 12 residues. DNA of the CDR3: TGTGCTAGTGGGCATGGTGGGGGCGAGCAGTACTTC. The encoded protein is CASGHGGGEQYF.

The table lists this clone with a few counts. The gene calls are TRBV5-6 and TRBJ2-6; D is perhaps TRBD2 (6 bases). Trimming removed 0 bases at V and 0 bases at J, with 16 bases between. The CDR3 has 19 residues. Germline assignment: CDR1 SGHDT and CDR2 YYEEEE. DNA for the CDR3: TGTGCCAGCAGCTTGGAATATGAAGGAGCGGGCTCTGGGGCCAACGTCCTGACTTTC. It specifies CASSLEYEGAGSGANVLTF. Based on the CDR3 plus reference TRBV5-6 and TRBJ2-6, the full variable domain is DAGVTQSPTHLIKTRGQQVTLRCSPKSGHDTVSWYQQALGQGPQFIFQYYEEEERQRGNFPDRFSGHQFPNYSSELNVNALLLGDSALYLCASSLEYEGAGSGANVLTFGAGSRLTVL.

The chain has TRBV9 and TRBJ2-7, with TRBD2 identical over 12 bases. V dropped 4 bases and J dropped 5; count of bases not matched to a gene: 7. Looked up from germline, CDR1 is SGDLS and CDR2 is YYNGEE. CDR3 length: 15 amino acids. The CDR3 nucleotides read TGTGCCAGCAGCATCCTAGCGGGGGGGTCCGACGAGCAGTACTTC. Protein: CASSILAGGSDEQYF.

The chain is built from TRBV5-6 and TRBJ2-1; 8 nucleotides agree with TRBD2. This CDR3 region has 14 residues. Looked up from germline, CDR1 is SGHDT and CDR2 is YYEEEE. V trimming: 2 bases; J trimming: 6 bases; junction bases outside the gene matches: 4. CDR3 nucleotide sequence: TGTGCCAGCAGCTTTGATCTAGCGGGCAATGAGCAGTTCTTC. Protein: CASSFDLAGNEQFF.

The gene calls are TRBV5-4 and TRBJ2-3; 8 bases fit TRBD2. The germline V gene encodes CDR1 SGHNT and CDR2 YYREEE (reference sequence). V lost 5 bases to trimming and J lost 5 bases; unmatched junction nucleotides: 13. The CDR3 runs 16 residues. The chain's CDR3 is CASSYVGAGAQDTQYF. The CDR3 nucleotides read TGTGCCAGCAGTTACGTCGGAGCGGGGGCGCAAGATACGCAGTATTTT.

This chain connects TRBV7-2 to TRBJ1-3; D is unresolved. The CDR3 runs 18 residues. CDR1 and CDR2 (germline): SGHTA, FQGNSA. V lost 2 bases and J lost 0, with 17 bases in between. CDR3 DNA: TGTGCCAGCAGCTTATCTAACAGACGGTTCTTCTCTGGAAACACCATATATTTT. This codes for CASSLSNRRFFSGNTIYF.